The next 15 T cell receptor beta chains were all read from a single sample in a study of OX40 agonist ivuxolimab in advanced cancers. Method: immunoSEQ multiplex PCR; TCRdb's copy keeps in-frame clones and lacks some. The sample has more than 85,000 clones; around 91% are singletons. Sequencing used CD4+ or CD8+ T cells sorted from blood, obtained in a trial of the OX40 agonist ivuxolimab. The receptors derive from an adult with an advanced solid tumor such as melanoma, head and neck, liver or kidney cancer.

This chain uses TRBV11-1 with TRBJ2-3; 12 nucleotides line up with TRBD2. CDR1 is SGHAT, CDR2 FQDESV, per germline (reference sequence). V lost 5 bases, J lost 3 bases, and 9 bases stayed unmatched. The CDR3 has 17 residues. The DNA for the CDR3 is TGTGCCAGCAGCGACTGGACTAGCGGGACTCTGACAGATACGCAGTATTTT. Translating it yields CASSDWTSGTLTDTQYF.

In this sample, this clone turned up once. The chain couples TRBV11-2 to TRBJ2-1, with D hard to call. The V gene lost 5 bases and the J gene lost 1 base, with 9 bases spanning the gap. The germline V gene has CDR1 SGHAT and CDR2 FQNNGV. There are 14 residues in the CDR3. The CDR3 region is CASSPLWSYNEQFF. The CDR3 region has the DNA TGTGCCAGCAGCCCACTGTGGTCCTACAATGAGCAGTTCTTC.

The V gene is TRBV6-5, the J gene TRBJ2-7, with D possibly called TRBD1 or TRBD2 (5 bases each). Germline loops: CDR1 MNHEY, CDR2 SVGAGI. This CDR3 has 15 residues. Trimming stripped 10 bases from V and 7 bases from J, with 26 bases between. DNA for the CDR3: TGTGCCATCAAGTTCTCTGGACTGGGGGAAAGGGAGCAGTACTTC. The encoded protein is CAIKFSGLGEREQYF.

The CDR3 loop is CASRTLQGQVKKLFF. In DNA, the CDR3 is TGTGCCAGTCGAACCCTCCAGGGACAGGTCAAAAAACTGTTTTTT. The rearrangement uses TRBV6-5 and TRBJ1-4; 8 nucleotides match TRBD1. This CDR3 contains 15 residues. CDR1 is MNHEY and CDR2 is SVGAGI in the germline V gene. The ends lost 9 bases at V and 9 bases at J; junction bases unmatched: 15.

The chain is built from TRBV28 and TRBJ2-2, with D unresolved. CDR3 length: 15 residues. The V gene's germline CDR1 is MDHEN and CDR2 SYDVKM. V lost 1 base to trimming and J lost 1 base, with 7 bases between them. CDR3 bases: TGTGCCAGCAGTTTATCCCCGAGGAACACCGGGGAGCTGTTTTTT. Its protein product is CASSLSPRNTGELFF.

V is TRBV5-1 and J is TRBJ2-7; 8 bases line up with TRBD1. Germline CDR1 reads SGHRS; CDR2 reads YFSETQ. The CDR3 spans 18 residues. V was pared by 3 bases and J by 4 bases, with 18 bases of the junction left unmatched. CDR3: CASSWNQKKQGAAYEQYF. For the CDR3, the DNA is TGCGCCAGCAGCTGGAACCAAAAAAAGCAGGGGGCAGCTTACGAGCAGTACTTC.

The chain joins TRBV7-2 to TRBJ2-3; D is unclear. V was pared by 1 base and J by 6 bases, with 11 bases between. CDR1 is SGHTA and CDR2 is FQGNSA in the germline V gene. The CDR3 is 14 residues long. CDR3 nucleotide sequence: TGTGCCAGCAGCTTAGTTGGTAGCTCGGATACGCAGTATTTT. Translated, it gives CASSLVGSSDTQYF.

This clone was observed a handful of times. This chain connects TRBV10-3 to TRBJ1-2, with TRBD1 matching over 7 bases. The junction had 8 bases not matched to a gene; V was cut back by 6 bases and J by 7 bases. The CDR3 runs to 13 residues. Germline CDR1 ENHRY, CDR2 SYGVKD. CDR3 DNA sequence: TGTGCCATCAGCCCCACGACAGGGAGTGGCTACACCTTC. It is translated as CAISPTTGSGYTF.

This chain joins TRBV5-6 and TRBJ1-2; 7 bases agree with TRBD1. V was clipped by 4 bases and J by 2 bases; unmatched bases: 11. From germline, CDR1 is SGHDT and CDR2 YYEEEE. The CDR3 runs 16 residues. The CDR3 loop reads CASSRRDRLTNYGYTF. The CDR3 bases are TGTGCCAGCAGCCGCAGGGACAGATTAACGAACTATGGCTACACCTTC.

The V and J genes are TRBV21-1 and TRBJ2-6. TRBV21-1 is a pseudogene locus. CDR3 length: 17 residues. CDR3: CASSKAQGRSGANVLTF. The CDR3 nucleotides read TGTGCCAGCAGCAAAGCCCAGGGACGATCTGGGGCCAACGTCCTGACTTTC.

V is TRBV30 and J is TRBJ1-4, with a weak D call TRBD1 (6 bases). With 8 bases removed from V and 8 bases from J, the gap between germline ends came to 15 bases. The CDR3 loop spans 12 amino acids. Per germline, CDR1 GTSNPN and CDR2 SVGIG (reference sequence). In DNA form, the CDR3 reads TGTGCCCGGCGGGGGAGGGGGGAAAAACTGTTTTTT. Translated: CARRGRGEKLFF.

The genes are TRBV11-2 and TRBJ2-3; TRBD2 agrees at 7 bases. Germline trimming cut 5 bases from V and 0 bases from J; bases unmatched to any gene: 5. CDR3 length: 15 amino acids. Germline V gives CDR1 SGHAT, CDR2 FQNNGV. The CDR3 nucleotides read TGTGCCAGCAGCCCCGGGGGGACTAGCACAGATACGCAGTATTTT. It is translated as CASSPGGTSTDTQYF.

V gene TRBV7-2 combines with J gene TRBJ1-1; D is undetermined. V was pared by 2 bases and J by 6 bases, with 13 bases between. The CDR3 consists of 14 residues. CDR1 and CDR2 from the germline V gene are SGHTA and FQGNSA. CDR3 protein: CASSLNRGGAEAFF. Here the CDR3 DNA reads TGTGCCAGCAGCTTAAATCGGGGTGGCGCTGAAGCTTTCTTT.

A few counts support this clone. The CDR3 bases are TGTGCCAGCAGCCAAGAGGTAAAGAACAATCAGCCCCAGCATTTT. Translated, it gives CASSQEVKNNQPQHF. This chain connects TRBV4-2 to TRBJ1-5; D remains unclear. The ends were cut back, 0 bases at V and 3 bases at J, with 9 bases in the middle. The CDR3 is made up of 15 amino acids. Germline V gives CDR1 LGHNA, CDR2 YNFKEQ.

V usage is TRBV30 and J usage is TRBJ1-3, with 11 bases lining up with TRBD1. CDR1 and CDR2 from the germline V gene are GTSNPN and SVGIG (reference sequence). The CDR3 sequence is 14 residues long. V shed 5 bases, J shed 2 bases, and the junction held 2 bases outside the gene matches. The CDR3 sequence: CAWGQGATGNTIYF. Here the CDR3 DNA reads TGTGCCTGGGGACAGGGGGCAACTGGAAACACCATATATTTT. Full variable domain (rest looked up from reference TRBV30 and TRBJ1-3): SQTIHQWPATLVQPVGSPLSLECTVEGTSNPNLYWYRQAAGRGLQLLFYSVGIGQISSEVPQNLSASRPQDRQFILSSKKLLLSDSGFYLCAWGQGATGNTIYFGEGSWLTVV.